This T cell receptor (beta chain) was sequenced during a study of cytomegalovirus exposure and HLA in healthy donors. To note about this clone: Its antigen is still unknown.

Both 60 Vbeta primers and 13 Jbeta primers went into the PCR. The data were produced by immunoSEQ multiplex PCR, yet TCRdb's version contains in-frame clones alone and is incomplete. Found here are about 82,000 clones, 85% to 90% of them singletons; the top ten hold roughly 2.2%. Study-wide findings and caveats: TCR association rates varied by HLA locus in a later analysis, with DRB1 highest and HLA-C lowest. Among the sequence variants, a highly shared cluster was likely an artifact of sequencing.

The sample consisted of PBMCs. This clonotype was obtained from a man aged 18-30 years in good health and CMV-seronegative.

CDR3 region: CASSTSGNTIYF. In DNA form, the CDR3 reads TGTGCCAGTAGTACGTCTGGAAACACCATATATTTT. The J gene is TRBJ1-3, the V gene TRBV19; D unresolved. The germline CDR1 and CDR2 sequences are LNHDA and SQIVND (reference sequence). V was trimmed by 4 bases and J by 1 base, leaving 2 bases between them. The CDR3 is made up of 12 amino acids.